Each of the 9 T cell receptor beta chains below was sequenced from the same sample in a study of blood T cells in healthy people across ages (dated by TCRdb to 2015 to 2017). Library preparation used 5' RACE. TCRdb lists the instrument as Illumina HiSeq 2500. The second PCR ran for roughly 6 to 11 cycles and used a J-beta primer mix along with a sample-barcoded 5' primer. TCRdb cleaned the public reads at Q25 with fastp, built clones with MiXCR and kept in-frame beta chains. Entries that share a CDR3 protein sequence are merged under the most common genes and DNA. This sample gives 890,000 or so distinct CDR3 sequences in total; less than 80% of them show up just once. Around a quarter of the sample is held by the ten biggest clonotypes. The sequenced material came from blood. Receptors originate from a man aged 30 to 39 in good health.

The chain's CDR3 is CAISDGTRYNEQFF. In DNA, the CDR3 is TGTGCCATCAGTGATGGGACGCGGTACAATGAGCAGTTCTTC. The genes are TRBV10-3 and TRBJ2-1, with D possibly called TRBD1 or TRBD2 (5 bases each). The V gene lost 3 bases and the J gene lost 4 bases, with 10 bases spanning the gap. Germline V gene data show CDR1 as ENHRY and CDR2 as SYGVKD. The CDR3 is 14 residues long.

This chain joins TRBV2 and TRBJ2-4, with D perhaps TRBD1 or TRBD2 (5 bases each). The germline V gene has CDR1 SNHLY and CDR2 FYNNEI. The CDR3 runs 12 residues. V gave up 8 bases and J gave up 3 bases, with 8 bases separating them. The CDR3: CASLGVKNIQYF. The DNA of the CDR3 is TGTGCCAGCCTGGGGGTCAAAAACATTCAGTACTTC.

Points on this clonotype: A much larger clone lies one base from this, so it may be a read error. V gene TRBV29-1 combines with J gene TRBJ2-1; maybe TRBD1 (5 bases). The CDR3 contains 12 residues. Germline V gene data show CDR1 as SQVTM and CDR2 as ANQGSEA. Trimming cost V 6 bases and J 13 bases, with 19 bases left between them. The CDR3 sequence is CSVRALQETQFF. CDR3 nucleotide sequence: TGCAGCGTCAGGGCCCTCCAAGAGACCCAGTTCTTC.

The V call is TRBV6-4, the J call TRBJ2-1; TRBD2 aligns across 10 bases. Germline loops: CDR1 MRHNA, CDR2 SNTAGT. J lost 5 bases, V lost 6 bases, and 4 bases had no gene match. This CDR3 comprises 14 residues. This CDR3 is CASRGLADHNEQFF. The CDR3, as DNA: TGTGCCAGCAGAGGACTAGCGGACCACAATGAGCAGTTCTTC.

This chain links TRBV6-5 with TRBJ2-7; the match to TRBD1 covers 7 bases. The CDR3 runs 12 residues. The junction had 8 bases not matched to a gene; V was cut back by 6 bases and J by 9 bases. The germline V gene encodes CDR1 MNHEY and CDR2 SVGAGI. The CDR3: CASSPNRGGQYF. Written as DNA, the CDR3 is TGTGCCAGCAGCCCAAACAGGGGTGGGCAGTACTTC.

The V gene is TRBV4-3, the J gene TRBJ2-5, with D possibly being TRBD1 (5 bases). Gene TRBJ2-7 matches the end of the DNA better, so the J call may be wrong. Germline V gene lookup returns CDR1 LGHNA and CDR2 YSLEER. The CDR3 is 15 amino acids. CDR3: CASSQDARVGYEQYF. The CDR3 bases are TGCGCCAGCAGCCAAGATGCCAGGGTTGGCTACGAGCAGTACTTC.

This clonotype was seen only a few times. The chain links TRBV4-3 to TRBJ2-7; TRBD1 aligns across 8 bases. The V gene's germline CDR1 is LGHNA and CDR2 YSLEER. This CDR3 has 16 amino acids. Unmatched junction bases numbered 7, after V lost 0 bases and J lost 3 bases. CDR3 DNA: TGCGCCAGCAGCCAAGATTCAACAGGGGGATTCTACGAGCAGTACTTC. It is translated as CASSQDSTGGFYEQYF.

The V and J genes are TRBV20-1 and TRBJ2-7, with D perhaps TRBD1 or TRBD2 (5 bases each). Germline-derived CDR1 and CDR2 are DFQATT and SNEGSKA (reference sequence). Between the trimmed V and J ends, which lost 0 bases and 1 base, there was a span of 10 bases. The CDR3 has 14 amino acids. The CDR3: CSARDPWGSYEQYF. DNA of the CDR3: TGCAGTGCTAGAGATCCCTGGGGGTCCTACGAGCAGTACTTC.

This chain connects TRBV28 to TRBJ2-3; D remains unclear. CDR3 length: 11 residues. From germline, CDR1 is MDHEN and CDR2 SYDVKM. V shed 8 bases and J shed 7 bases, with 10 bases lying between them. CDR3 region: CASLSLNTQYF. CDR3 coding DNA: TGTGCCAGCTTATCGCTGAATACGCAGTATTTT.